This T cell receptor beta chain was recovered during a study of technical replicates of blood from several donors. The CDR3 contains 18 residues. V lost 2 bases, J lost 2 bases, and 19 bases lay in between. Per the germline V gene, CDR1 is SNHLY and CDR2 is FYNNEI. Only in-frame clones appear in the TCRdb table, and some are missing; sequencing was by immunoSEQ multiplex PCR. The profile shows roughly 90,000 clones, 94% of them singletons. The chain is built from TRBV2 and TRBJ2-1; D remains ambiguous. The sequence came from a human donor in good health. Sequencing used T cells isolated from PBMCs. CDR3 amino acids: CASSERLGLEYPYNEQFF. The CDR3 DNA sequence: TGTGCCAGCAGTGAAAGGTTGGGCCTCGAATACCCCTACAATGAGCAGTTCTTC.